The present T cell receptor beta chain was sequenced within a study of Ad26.COV2.S vaccination and SARS-CoV-2 variants. In the study overall: Once or twice, 56 days apart, Ad26.COV2.S was delivered intramuscularly.

The assay was immunoSEQ multiplex PCR, and TCRdb's table has in-frame clones only and misses some. Here the sample spans about 320,000 clones, over 80% being singletons. CDR3 size: 14 residues. CDR1 is MNHEY, CDR2 SVGAGI, per germline. V was pared by 2 bases and J by 5 bases, with 5 bases of the junction left unmatched. As for this clone: Antigen: not known.

Findings of the study overall: Placebo recipients trailed vaccine recipients in spike-specific TCR breadth. Participants given vaccine showed non-spike TCR breadth similar to that of placebo recipients. Once vaccination had occurred, spike-specific CD8+ and CD4+ T cell responses reportedly showed substantial breadth.

The treatment: approximately 18 received Ad26.COV2.S at low or high dose, single or two shots; about 5 received placebo; per-sample allocation not given. Material that was analyzed had been drawn on day 63 after the first vaccine or placebo injection. The material was peripheral blood, obtained in a trial of Ad26.COV2.S vaccine versus placebo. The source of this sequence is a person between 18 and 65 years old who received the Ad26.COV2.S COVID-19 vaccine or a placebo. The chain couples TRBV6-5 to TRBJ2-7; 8 nucleotides align to TRBD1. CDR3 protein: CASSYVTGEDEQYF. CDR3 DNA: TGTGCCAGCAGTTACGTGACAGGGGAGGACGAGCAGTACTTC.